The 23 T cell receptor beta chains presented below share a single source sample, sequenced in a study of blood T cells in healthy people across ages. Together with a sample-barcoded 5' primer, a J-beta primer mix was included in a second PCR lasting about 7 to 12 cycles. In TCRdb, the 5' RACE reads were re-called with MiXCR into one record per CDR3 protein. The sample includes roughly 830,000 distinct CDR3 sequences, around 62% of them seen just once. Sequenced sample: blood. These receptors were taken from a man under 40 in good health.

This chain joins TRBV20-1 and TRBJ2-1, with D perhaps matching TRBD2 (7 bases). V dropped 6 bases and J dropped 3 bases, with 21 bases sitting between them. Germline loops: CDR1 DFQATT, CDR2 SNEGSKA (reference sequence). This CDR3 has 16 amino acids. CDR3 sequence reads: CSARTGGGGGYNEQFF. In DNA form, the CDR3 reads TGCAGTGCCAGGACTGGCGGGGGAGGGGGCTACAATGAGCAGTTCTTC.

This rearrangement joins TRBV14 to TRBJ1-5, with TRBD1 as a possible D gene (5 bases). The CDR3 loop spans 13 amino acids. Trimming removed 6 bases at V and 7 bases at J, with 13 bases between. Germline loops: CDR1 SGHDN, CDR2 FVKESK. In DNA form, the CDR3 reads TGTGCCAGCAGTCTCCTTCAGGGCCAGCCCCAGCATTTT. It encodes CASSLLQGQPQHF.

This clonotype came up once. J is TRBJ2-7 and V is TRBV25-1; TRBD1 matches at 10 bases. V trimming: 7 bases; J trimming: 5 bases; junction bases outside the gene matches: 2. The length of the CDR3 is 12 residues. Germline CDR1 MGHDK, CDR2 SYGVNS. CDR3 coding DNA: TGTGCCAGCACGGGACAGGGGCACGAGCAGTACTTC. It translates to CASTGQGHEQYF.

The J gene is TRBJ2-1, the V gene TRBV20-1, with D tentatively TRBD1 or TRBD2 (6 bases each). The germline gives CDR1 DFQATT, CDR2 SNEGSKA (reference sequence). Trimming took off 0 bases at V and 5 bases at J, with 14 bases between the two ends. The CDR3 sequence is 15 residues long. CDR3 residues: CSARDSRGPDNEQFF. CDR3 sequence (DNA): TGCAGTGCTAGAGATAGTCGGGGGCCGGACAATGAGCAGTTCTTC.

CDR3 amino acids: CASSPRDRGLRGHYEQYF. CDR3 nucleotide sequence: TGTGCCAGCAGCCCCCGGGACAGGGGGTTAAGGGGCCACTACGAGCAGTACTTC. This rearrangement joins TRBV14 to TRBJ2-7; TRBD1 matches at 11 bases. CDR1 is SGHDN and CDR2 is FVKESK in the germline V gene. The CDR3 extends over 18 amino acids. Trimming took 4 bases from V and 3 from J; bases not matched to a gene: 14. The full variable domain, rest sourced from reference TRBV14 and TRBJ2-7, is EAGVTQFPSHSVIEKGQTVTLRCDPISGHDNLYWYRRVMGKEIKFLLHFVKESKQDESGMPNNRFLAERTGGTYSTLKVQPAELEDSGVYFCASSPRDRGLRGHYEQYFGPGTRLTVT.

The CDR3 here is CSASLPGHHNSPLHF. The CDR3, as DNA: TGCAGTGCTAGTCTACCGGGACACCATAATTCACCCCTCCACTTT. The chain is built from TRBV20-1 and TRBJ1-6; tentative D call: TRBD1 (6 bases). The CDR3 sequence is 15 residues long. The germline gives CDR1 DFQATT, CDR2 SNEGSKA (reference sequence). V was cut by 3 bases and J by 5 bases, with 14 bases left in between.

The rearrangement uses TRBV28 and TRBJ2-7, with TRBD1 as a possible D gene (6 bases). The V end was cut by 5 bases, the J end by 2 bases, with 16 bases between. Germline CDR1 MDHEN, CDR2 SYDVKM. The CDR3 runs to 15 residues. The chain's CDR3 is CASSPPGQITYEQYF. The CDR3 DNA sequence: TGTGCCAGCAGTCCCCCGGGACAAATAACCTACGAGCAGTACTTC.

This clonotype came up once. This chain connects TRBV24-1 to TRBJ1-2; 8 bases are a match to TRBD1. This CDR3 comprises 13 residues. J was trimmed by 8 bases and V by 5 bases; bases with no gene match: 6. From germline, CDR1 is KGHDR and CDR2 SFDVKD. The CDR3 DNA sequence: TGTGCCACCAGTGGTCGGACAGGGAACGGCTACACCTTC. Translation: CATSGRTGNGYTF.

The chain joins TRBV12-3 or TRBV12-4 to TRBJ2-7; TRBD1 matches at 7 bases. The assigned J gene may be wrong: the sequence end matches TRBJ2-5 better. This CDR3 has 14 amino acids. As DNA, the CDR3 is TGTGCCAGCAGGAAGACAGGGTCCTACGAGACCCAGTACTTC. Encoded protein: CASRKTGSYETQYF.

This chain uses TRBV10-3 with TRBJ1-5; D gene ambiguous. The CDR3 is made up of 14 amino acids. Germline V gene sequence: CDR1 ENHRY, CDR2 SYGVKD. Trimming took off 4 bases at V and 3 bases at J, with 10 bases between the two ends. This CDR3 reads CAISVPGNNQPQHF. For the CDR3, the DNA is TGTGCCATCAGTGTTCCTGGGAACAATCAGCCCCAGCATTTT.

Comment on this clonotype: This may be a read error, as it is one base from a much larger clone. The genes are TRBV12-3 or TRBV12-4 and TRBJ2-3; D may be TRBD2 (5 bases). V was trimmed by 4 bases and J by 6 bases, leaving 17 bases between them. The CDR3 extends over 15 amino acids. CDR3 DNA: TGTGCCAGCAGTTCCCCTAGCTGGGGTAGGGATACGCAGTATTTT. Amino acid sequence: CASSSPSWGRDTQYF.

The chain combines TRBV29-1 with TRBJ2-1; D call uncertain. Germline V gene data show CDR1 as SQVTM and CDR2 as ANQGSEA. V lost 1 base, J lost 5 bases, and 9 bases lay in between. There are 13 residues in the CDR3. The CDR3 nucleotides are TGCAGCGTTGAAGTAAACAGTAACAATGAGCAGTTCTTC. Translated: CSVEVNSNNEQFF.

The chain combines TRBV6-6 with TRBJ1-4; D call uncertain. Germline CDR1 reads MNHNY; CDR2 reads SVGAGI (reference sequence). The CDR3 has 14 residues. V lost 6 bases to trimming and J lost 7 bases, with 15 bases between them. CDR3 in amino acids: CASSPVMLGEKLFF. In DNA form, the CDR3 reads TGTGCCAGCAGCCCCGTGATGTTGGGTGAAAAACTGTTTTTT.

This clonotype was counted a few times. The gene calls are TRBV25-1 and TRBJ2-3; D uncertain. The CDR3 has 17 residues. Looked up from germline, CDR1 is MGHDK and CDR2 is SYGVNS. Trimming removed 1 base from V and 0 bases from J, with 14 bases in between. DNA for the CDR3: TGTGCCAGCAGTGAATCGTGGAAGGGAATGAGCACAGATACGCAGTATTTT. Translated, it gives CASSESWKGMSTDTQYF.

This clonotype was seen a handful of times. The CDR3 DNA reads TGCAGTGCCCGAGAACTTTCCAACTATGGCTACACCTTC. It translates to CSARELSNYGYTF. V usage is TRBV20-1 and J usage is TRBJ1-2; unclear D gene. CDR1 and CDR2 (germline): DFQATT, SNEGSKA (reference sequence). V lost 6 bases and J 2 bases, leaving 13 bases between the germline ends. The CDR3 contains 13 residues.

V usage is TRBV5-1 and J usage is TRBJ1-2, with 7 bases matching TRBD1. This CDR3 has 15 amino acids. Germline CDR1 SGHRS, CDR2 YFSETQ. V was pared by 4 bases and J by 2 bases, with 8 bases of the junction left unmatched. The CDR3, as DNA: TGCGCCAGCAGCATGCCGGGACAGCTGAACTATGGCTACACCTTC. Its translation is CASSMPGQLNYGYTF.

The V gene is TRBV29-1, the J gene TRBJ2-1, with 7 bases that match TRBD1. CDR3 length equals 12 residues. Germline lookup yields CDR1 SQVTM and CDR2 ANQGSEA. J gave up 2 bases and V 7 bases, and 2 bases lay outside the gene matches. CDR3 sequence reads: CSGQGAYNEQFF. CDR3 sequence (DNA): TGCAGCGGACAGGGCGCCTACAATGAGCAGTTCTTC.

The chain links TRBV7-9 to TRBJ2-4; 7 nucleotides align to TRBD1. The J call is doubtful: the DNA matches TRBJ2-7 better. The CDR3 runs 15 residues. CDR1 and CDR2 (germline): SEHNR, FQNEAQ (reference sequence). CDR3 DNA: TGTGCCAGCAGAACAAAGACAGGGACAACCTACGAGCAGTACTTC. Its protein product is CASRTKTGTTYEQYF.

This chain connects TRBV29-1 to TRBJ2-6; 11 bases agree with TRBD1. CDR1 is SQVTM, CDR2 ANQGSEA, per germline. This CDR3 comprises 16 residues. Trimming cost V 2 bases and J 4 bases; bases outside gene matches: 4. CDR3 amino acids: CSVERTGGTGANVLTF. As DNA, the CDR3 is TGCAGCGTTGAAAGGACAGGGGGCACCGGGGCCAACGTCCTGACTTTC.

V is TRBV6-5 and J is TRBJ2-4, with 10 bases identical to TRBD1. The CDR3 has 15 residues. Trimming cost V 5 bases and J 0 bases; bases outside gene matches: 1. CDR1 MNHEY and CDR2 SVGAGI come from the germline V gene. The CDR3 bases are TGTGCCAGCAGTCGGACAGGGGGAGCCAAAAACATTCAGTACTTC. Residues: CASSRTGGAKNIQYF.

V usage is TRBV6-2 or TRBV6-3 and J usage is TRBJ2-2; D is unresolved. Trimming shortened V by 10 bases and J by 1 base, and 10 bases separated the two germline ends. Germline CDR1 is MNHEY and CDR2 is SVGEGT. The CDR3 consists of 13 residues. CDR3 region: CATCKENTGELFF. The CDR3 coding sequence is TGTGCCACCTGTAAAGAGAACACCGGGGAGCTGTTTTTT.

The chain uses TRBV7-2 and TRBJ1-1, with a possible D match to TRBD1 (6 bases). Germline V gene lookup returns CDR1 SGHTA and CDR2 FQGNSA. The CDR3 is made up of 14 amino acids. V was clipped by 5 bases and J by 2 bases, with 12 bases between them. The CDR3 DNA reads TGTGCCAGCAGCCTACGACAGGACAACACTGAAGCTTTCTTT. Translating gives CASSLRQDNTEAFF.

J is TRBJ2-7 and V is TRBV27; D uncertain. The end of the DNA fits TRBJ2-5 better, so the J call may be wrong. The germline CDR1 and CDR2 sequences are MNHEY and SMNVEV (reference sequence). This CDR3 region has 14 residues. CDR3 protein: CASSLNQIQETQYF. The CDR3 DNA reads TGTGCCAGCAGTTTAAATCAGATCCAAGAGACCCAGTACTTC.